This passage covers 12 T cell receptor beta chains from one sample sequenced in a study of control samples from healthy donors and cancer patients. Sequencing was performed with immunoSEQ multiplex PCR; in TCRdb, only in-frame clones are kept and a portion is missing. The table includes around 190,000 clones, around nine tenths detected once. Material: blood. These receptors originate from a young man in good health.

V and J are TRBV2 and TRBJ1-6; TRBD1 matches at 7 bases. The CDR3 covers 15 residues. V lost 0 bases, J lost 8 bases, and 4 bases stayed unmatched. Per the germline V gene, CDR1 is SNHLY and CDR2 is FYNNEI. CDR3 region: CASSEAPGGHSPLHF. The CDR3 region has the DNA TGTGCCAGCAGTGAAGCCCCAGGGGGACATTCACCCCTCCACTTT. The full variable domain, completed using reference TRBV2 and TRBJ1-6, is EPEVTQTPSHQVTQMGQEVILRCVPISNHLYFYWYRQILGQKVEFLVSFYNNEISEKSEIFDDQFSVERPDGSNFTLKIRSTKLEDSAMYFCASSEAPGGHSPLHFGNGTRLTVT.

This chain uses TRBV7-2 with TRBJ1-1; D perhaps matches TRBD1 (6 bases). The V gene's germline CDR1 is SGHTA and CDR2 FQGNSA. The V end was cut by 5 bases, the J end by 1 base, with 11 bases between. This CDR3 is 14 amino acids long. The chain's CDR3 is CASSARGQNTEAFF. The CDR3 DNA is TGTGCCAGCAGCGCTCGGGGGCAGAACACTGAAGCTTTCTTT.

This rearrangement joins TRBV28 to TRBJ1-4, with a weak D call TRBD1 (5 bases). Germline CDR1 MDHEN, CDR2 SYDVKM. V lost 8 bases to trimming and J lost 5 bases, with 12 bases between them. The CDR3 loop spans 13 amino acids. The CDR3 sequence is CASQRPGNEKLFF. CDR3 coding DNA: TGTGCCAGCCAGCGGCCAGGGAATGAAAAACTGTTTTTT. Full variable domain (missing parts from reference TRBV28 and TRBJ1-4): DVKVTQSSRYLVKRTGEKVFLECVQDMDHENMFWYRQDPGLGLRLIYFSYDVKMKEKGDIPEGYSVSREKKERFSLILESASTNQTSMYLCASQRPGNEKLFFGSGTQLSVL.

This chain's CDR3 is CATSDTGGGSSYEQYF. Here the CDR3 DNA reads TGTGCCACCAGTGATACCGGGGGAGGGTCCTCCTACGAGCAGTACTTC. The J gene is TRBJ2-7, the V gene TRBV24-1, with 7 bases fitting TRBD2. In germline, CDR1 is KGHDR, CDR2 SFDVKD. CDR3 size: 16 residues. The ends lost 3 bases at V and 0 bases at J; junction bases unmatched: 7.

The V call is TRBV2, the J call TRBJ2-3; unclear D gene. CDR1 is SNHLY, CDR2 FYNNEI, per germline. The CDR3 sequence is 14 residues long. Between the trimmed V and J ends, which lost 10 bases and 2 bases, there was a span of 16 bases. The CDR3 DNA reads TGTGCCACCAGGAGTAGCATCTCCACAGATACGCAGTATTTT. Its translation: CATRSSISTDTQYF.

The rearrangement links TRBV30 to TRBJ2-1; TRBD2 aligns across 10 bases. The CDR3 length is 13 residues. Trimming at V came to 8 bases and at J to 0 bases, leaving 1 base not matched to a gene. Germline V gene sequence: CDR1 GTSNPN, CDR2 SVGIG (reference sequence). For the CDR3, the DNA is TGTGCCGCTAGCGGGAGCTCCTACAATGAGCAGTTCTTC. This translates into CAASGSSYNEQFF.

This sequence joins TRBV2 and TRBJ1-2; unclear D gene. This CDR3 region has 19 residues. Germline loops: CDR1 SNHLY, CDR2 FYNNEI. V was shortened by 4 bases and J by 5 bases, with 29 bases between the two germline ends. The CDR3 region is CASSVRFVILAYRGYGYTF. The CDR3 nucleotides read TGTGCCAGCAGTGTTCGCTTTGTAATTTTGGCATACCGTGGTTATGGCTACACCTTC.

V gene TRBV7-9 combines with J gene TRBJ2-7, with D uncertain. Germline lookup yields CDR1 SEHNR and CDR2 FQNEAQ (reference sequence). Deletions cut 8 bases from V and 1 base from J, with 9 bases between. CDR3 size: 12 residues. The CDR3 nucleotides read TGTGCCAGCGGACCAAATTCCTACGAGCAGTACTTC. Translating gives CASGPNSYEQYF.

The CDR3 reads CASSNTWGGGTEAFF. The CDR3, as DNA: TGTGCCAGCAGCAATACCTGGGGCGGGGGCACTGAAGCTTTCTTT. This chain links TRBV3-1 (or the pseudogene TRBV3-2) with TRBJ1-1, with D maybe TRBD1 (5 bases). The CDR3 contains 15 residues. V gave up 5 bases and J gave up 4 bases, with 17 bases separating them. CDR1 is LGHDT and CDR2 is YNNKEL in the germline V gene (reference sequence).

The V call is TRBV7-9, the J call TRBJ1-2, with D perhaps TRBD1 (6 bases). V lost 2 bases to trimming and J lost 1 base, with 17 bases between them. Germline V gives CDR1 SEHNR, CDR2 FQNEAQ (reference sequence). The CDR3 runs to 17 residues. The CDR3 reads CASSLSFGQQNNYGYTF. In nucleotides, the CDR3 is TGTGCCAGCAGCTTAAGTTTCGGACAGCAAAATAACTATGGCTACACCTTC.

The chain has TRBV19 and TRBJ2-7; 7 bases are a match to TRBD2. The CDR3 is 16 amino acids. CDR1 is LNHDA and CDR2 is SQIVND in the germline V gene (reference sequence). The ends lost 6 bases at V and 3 bases at J; junction bases unmatched: 14. The CDR3 sequence is CASSSSGLLGDYEQYF. CDR3 bases: TGTGCCAGTAGCTCTAGCGGCCTCTTGGGAGACTACGAGCAGTACTTC.

The chain joins TRBV5-1 to TRBJ1-1, with unresolved D. The V gene lost 3 bases and the J gene lost 0 bases, with 9 bases spanning the gap. This CDR3 is 14 amino acids long. Per the germline V gene, CDR1 is SGHRS and CDR2 is YFSETQ. This CDR3 is CASSYGEVNTEAFF. The CDR3 bases are TGCGCCAGCAGCTACGGGGAAGTGAACACTGAAGCTTTCTTT.